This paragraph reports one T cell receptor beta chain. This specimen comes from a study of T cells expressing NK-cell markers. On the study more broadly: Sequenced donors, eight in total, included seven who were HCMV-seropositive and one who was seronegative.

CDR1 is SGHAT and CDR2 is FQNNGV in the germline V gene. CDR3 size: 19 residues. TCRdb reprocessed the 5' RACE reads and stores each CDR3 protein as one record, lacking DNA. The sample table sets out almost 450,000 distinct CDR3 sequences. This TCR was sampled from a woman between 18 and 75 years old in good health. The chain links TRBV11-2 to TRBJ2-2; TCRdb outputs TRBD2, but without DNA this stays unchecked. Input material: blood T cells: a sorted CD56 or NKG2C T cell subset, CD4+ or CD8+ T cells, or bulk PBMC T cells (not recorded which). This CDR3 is CASSWPGLAGATNTGELFF.